The entry that follows covers one T cell receptor (beta chain) sequence. Every subset had its genomic DNA shared out evenly among several immunoSEQ plates. Produced via immunoSEQ multiplex PCR; TCRdb's table is partial and in-frame only. The data contain over a million clones, 75% of them singletons. This sample stems from a study of shared clonotypes between healthy human individuals. The CDR3 loop spans 17 amino acids. With V trimmed by 2 bases and J by 0 bases, 7 bases remained unmatched. Germline-derived CDR1 and CDR2 are MNHEY and SMNVEV (reference sequence). The clonotype was recovered from a man aged 18 to 30 in good health. The sequencing sample was made of memory CD4+ T cells sorted from blood. Sample subset: CD45RA-negative fraction. The chain links TRBV27 to TRBJ1-5; 7 bases fit TRBD1. Written as DNA, the CDR3 is TGTGCCAGCAGTTTAACCGGGGACAGTTATAGCAATCAGCCCCAGCATTTT. Protein product: CASSLTGDSYSNQPQHF.